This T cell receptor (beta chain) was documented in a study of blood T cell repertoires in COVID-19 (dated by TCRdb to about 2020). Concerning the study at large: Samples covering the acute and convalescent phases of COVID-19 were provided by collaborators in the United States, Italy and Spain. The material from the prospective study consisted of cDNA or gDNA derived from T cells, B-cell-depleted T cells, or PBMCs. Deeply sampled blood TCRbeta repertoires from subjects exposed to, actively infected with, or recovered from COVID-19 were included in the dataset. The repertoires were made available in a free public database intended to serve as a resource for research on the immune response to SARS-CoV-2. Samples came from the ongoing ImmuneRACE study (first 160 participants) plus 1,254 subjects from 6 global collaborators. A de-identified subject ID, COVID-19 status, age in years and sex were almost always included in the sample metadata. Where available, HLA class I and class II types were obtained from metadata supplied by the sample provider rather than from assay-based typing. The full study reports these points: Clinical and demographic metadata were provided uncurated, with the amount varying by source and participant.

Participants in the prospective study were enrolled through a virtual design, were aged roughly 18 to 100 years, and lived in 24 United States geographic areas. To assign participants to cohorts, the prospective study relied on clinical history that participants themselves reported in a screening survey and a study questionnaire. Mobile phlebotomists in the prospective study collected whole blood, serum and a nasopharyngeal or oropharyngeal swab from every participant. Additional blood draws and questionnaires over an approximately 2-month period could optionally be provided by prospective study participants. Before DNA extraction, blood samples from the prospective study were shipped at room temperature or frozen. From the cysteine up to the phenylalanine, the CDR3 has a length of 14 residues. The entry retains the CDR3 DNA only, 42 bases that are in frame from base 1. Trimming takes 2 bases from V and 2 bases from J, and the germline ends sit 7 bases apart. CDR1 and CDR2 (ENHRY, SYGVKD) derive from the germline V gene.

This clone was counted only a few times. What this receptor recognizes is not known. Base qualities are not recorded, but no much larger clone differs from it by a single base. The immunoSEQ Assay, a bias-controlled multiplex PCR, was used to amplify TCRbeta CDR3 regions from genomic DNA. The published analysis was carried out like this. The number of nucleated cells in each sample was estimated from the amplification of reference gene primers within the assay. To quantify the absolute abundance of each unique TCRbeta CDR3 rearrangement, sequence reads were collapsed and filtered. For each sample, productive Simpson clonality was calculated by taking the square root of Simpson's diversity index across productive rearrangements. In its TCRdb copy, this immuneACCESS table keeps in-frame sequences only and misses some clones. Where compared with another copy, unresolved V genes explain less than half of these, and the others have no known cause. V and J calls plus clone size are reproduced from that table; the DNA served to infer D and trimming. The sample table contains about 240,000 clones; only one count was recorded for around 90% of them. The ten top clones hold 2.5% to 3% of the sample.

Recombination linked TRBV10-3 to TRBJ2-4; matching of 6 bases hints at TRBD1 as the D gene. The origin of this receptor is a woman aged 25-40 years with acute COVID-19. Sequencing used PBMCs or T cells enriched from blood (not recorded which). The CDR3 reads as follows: CAISEDRTKNIQYF. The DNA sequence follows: TGTGCCATCAGTGAGGACAGGACCAAAAACATTCAGTACTTC.